This note documents a single T cell receptor (beta chain) sequence. The antigen remains undetermined. The PCR used 60 Vbeta and 13 Jbeta primers. Data came from immunoSEQ multiplex PCR; TCRdb stores just in-frame clones and leaves some out. The sample lists about 240,000 clones; about 80% were seen once. This sample was included in a study of cytomegalovirus exposure and HLA in healthy donors. Study context: As an earlier analysis found, around 170 million T cells yielded about 120 million unique TCR beta sequences. Study conclusions and caveats: There were some public TCRs occurring in many donors, but most TCR sequences were rare. Clonal expansion, a later analysis showed, was greater in HLA-associated TCR beta chains than in equally common others.

Germline V gene lookup returns CDR1 SGHRS and CDR2 YFSETQ. Trimming cost V 5 bases and J 0 bases; bases outside gene matches: 3. CDR3 length: 15 residues. Among the donors, all were healthy bone marrow donors. The chain has TRBV5-1 and TRBJ2-1; TRBD2 matches at 9 bases. Sample: PBMCs. This clonotype was sampled from a woman aged 40 to 50 in good health and CMV-seropositive. CDR3: CASRVSGSSYNEQFF. For the CDR3, the DNA is TGCGCCAGCAGGGTTAGCGGGAGCTCCTACAATGAGCAGTTCTTC.